This paragraph covers one T cell receptor beta chain sequence. The specificity of this receptor is unknown. The record has no base qualities; no much larger clone is one base away. This record belongs to a study of T cell responses to AZD1222 COVID-19 vaccine (dated by TCRdb to the early 2020s). Concerning the study at large: AZD1222 recipients whose second dose came at about 4 weeks and those whose second dose came at about 12 weeks were combined into one group, since spike-specific TCR depth and breadth did not differ between the two schedules. A total of approximately 240 trial participants underwent TCR sequencing, of whom roughly 210 had received two doses of AZD1222 and approximately 25 had received two doses of the MenACWY control vaccine. Trial participants were enrolled by age into subgroups of 18-55, 56-69 and 70-plus years, and around 140, 26 and 57 TCR-sequenced participants, respectively, were included in these subgroups. The paper's findings and limits, for the study overall: Most participants were white British and females outnumbered males, and the authors suggested that clonal diversity may have been underestimated. Reportedly, close to half of the unique spike-specific TCRs recognized epitopes lying outside the regions that are mutated in the B.1.351 and B.1.1.7 variants. Because no day 14 peak-response samples were available, repertoires were characterized only after the peak T cell response. The 56-69-year group was small, and its depth increase did not reach significance, likely because of low power. Conclusions about previously exposed vaccinees were limited because only six AZD1222 recipients were SARS-CoV-2 seropositive at baseline. CD4 TCRs associated with the vaccine covered the entire spike protein, and the dominant responses were in regions 160-218 and 743-854. After two AZD1222 doses, both the breadth and the depth of spike-specific TCRs were significantly higher than at day 0 and than in MenACWY recipients.

Reading from cysteine to phenylalanine, the CDR3 counts 15 amino acids. The only DNA kept is the CDR3, 45 bases in frame from the first base. The CDR1 and CDR2 encoded by the germline V gene are SGDLS and YYNGEE. Trimming takes 4 bases off V and 4 bases off J; junction bases not matched to a gene: 8. The CDR3 regions of human TCRbeta chains were subjected to immunosequencing. The source study handled its data this way. Repertoire TCRs were checked for matches against a reference library of SARS-CoV-2-specific TCRs that had been generated using the MIRA antigen-specificity platform. Breadth meant the fraction of unique TCRs that were SARS-CoV-2-associated, whereas depth meant the fraction of total T cells that were SARS-CoV-2-associated. Using the MIRA data, each spike-specific TCR was mapped to the spike region that the TCR reacts to and placed in a CD4 or CD8 class. Log10-transformed breadth and depth values were compared by one-way ANOVA with Sidak's multiple comparisons tests. Drawn from immuneACCESS, this table holds only the in-frame rearrangements with V and J called that TCRdb kept. Clones are partly lost; checked studies trace under half to an unresolved V gene and leave the rest unexplained. V, J and clone size derive from that table, while D and trimming were established from the DNA sequence. The sample contains about 150,000 clones, around 93% of them found a single time. Of the sample, around 1.5% is held by the ten largest clones.

In light of the paper, this sample's time point label describes: baseline before first vaccination. The vaccinee samples were drawn from two UK trials, COV001 and COV002, one of which was a single-blind randomized controlled phase 2/3 trial testing AZD1222 (ChAdOx1 nCoV-19) in healthy adults. For TCRbeta chain sequencing, PBMC samples were collected from trial participants at day 0 and at day 28 after the second dose. The clonotype originates from an adult in good health. The sequencing here drew on peripheral blood, taken on day 0 of AZD1222 vaccination. Here the chain combines TRBV9 and TRBJ1-2, and 9 junction bases match TRBD1. The DNA sequence follows: TGTGCCAGCAGCCCTGGGACAGGGAACCCCTATGGCTACACCTTC. Protein translation: CASSPGTGNPYGYTF. The entire variable domain, with the stretches around the CDR3 drawn from the reference TRBV9 and TRBJ1-2 proteins, is DSGVTQTPKHLITATGQRVTLRCSPRSGDLSVYWYQQSLDQGLQFLIQYYNGEERAKGNILERFSAQQFPDLHSELNLSSLELGDSALYFCASSPGTGNPYGYTFGSGTRLTVV.